This TCR beta chain was found in a study of blood T cell repertoires in COVID-19 (dated by TCRdb to 2020 to 2021). For context, the study as a whole: Collaborator samples came from the United States, Italy and Spain and covered acute and convalescent phases of COVID-19. The material from the prospective study consisted of cDNA or gDNA derived from T cells, B-cell-depleted T cells, or PBMCs. The dataset comprised deeply sampled blood TCRbeta repertoires from subjects exposed to, actively infected with, or recovered from COVID-19. A freely available public database, intended as a resource for researchers studying the immune response to SARS-CoV-2, is where the repertoires were released. Samples were obtained from the ongoing ImmuneRACE study (first 160 participants) and from about 1,300 subjects provided by 6 global collaborators. A de-identified subject ID, COVID-19 status, age in years and sex were almost always included in the sample metadata. HLA class I and class II types, where available, came from metadata supplied by the sample provider rather than from assay-based typing.

With regard to this clone: Which antigen it targets is not known. The sample holds no much larger clone one base away, and base qualities are not on file.

TCRbeta CDR3 regions were amplified from genomic DNA using the immunoSEQ Assay, a bias-controlled multiplex PCR. Turning to the authors' computational methods: Nucleated cell counts per sample were estimated from amplification of reference gene primers within the assay. Sequence reads were collapsed and filtered to measure the absolute abundance of every unique TCRbeta CDR3 rearrangement. For each sample, productive Simpson clonality was calculated as the square root of Simpson's diversity index across productive rearrangements. TCRdb took over this immuneACCESS table, retaining in-frame rearrangements with V and J assigned. Such tables are incomplete; in checked studies, under half of the missing clones stem from an unresolved V gene, and the remainder is unexplained. V and J calls and clone size follow that table, whereas D and trimming were derived from the DNA. Counted in this sample were about 230,000 clones; about nine tenths of them appeared once. The ten largest make up around a sixth of the sample.

Broader findings and caveats from the paper: Clinical and demographic metadata were provided uncurated, with the amount varying by source and participant.

Compared with germline, V lacks 6 bases and J lacks 2 bases; bases without a gene match: 6. From cysteine to phenylalanine, the CDR3 is 15 amino acids long. Only CDR3 DNA is held: 45 bases, read in frame from base 1. CDR1 and CDR2, per the germline V gene (reference sequence), are MNHEY and SMNVEV. Participants in the prospective study were aged roughly 18 to 100 years, lived in more than 20 United States geographic areas, and enrolled through a virtual design. Cohort assignment in the prospective study relied on participant-reported clinical history from a screening survey and a study questionnaire. ImmuneRACE Cohort 3 recovered participants were defined by two consecutive negative NP/OP PCR tests, healthcare professional clearance, or symptom resolution. Each participant in the prospective study had whole blood, serum and a nasopharyngeal or oropharyngeal swab collected by mobile phlebotomists. Over a roughly two-month period, participants in the prospective study had the option of providing additional blood draws and questionnaires. Prospective study blood samples were shipped either frozen or at room temperature before DNA extraction.

This clonotype was sampled from a man between 18 and 35 years old who had recovered from COVID-19. Sequenced input: PBMCs or T cells enriched from blood (not recorded which). The sequence is built from TRBV27 and TRBJ2-7; 11 central nucleotides agree with TRBD2. The CDR3: CASRITSGSAYEQYF. The nucleotide sequence is TGTGCCAGCAGGATTACTAGCGGGAGTGCCTACGAGCAGTACTTC.